This TCR beta chain was observed in a study of T cells after posttransplantation cyclophosphamide. Notes on the study in general: Donor CD8+ memory clones often dominated recipient blood repertoires at later times. Skin or GI-infiltrating T cells shared few TRB sequences with blood. After PTCy, TRB diversity resembled that of CNI/methotrexate controls.

This table comes from immunoSEQ multiplex PCR, and its TCRdb copy is limited to in-frame clones, with some not included. The record shows roughly 10,000 clones for this sample, with no singletons present. J lost 2 bases, V lost 3 bases, and 8 bases had no gene match. CDR1 SGDLS and CDR2 YYNGEE come from the germline V gene. The CDR3 is 16 residues long. This clone was seen repeatedly, ten times or more. Its cognate antigen is unknown. A marrow graft followed busulfan-fludarabine conditioning, with cyclophosphamide on days +3 and +4. This rearrangement joins TRBV9 to TRBJ1-2, with 9 bases identical to TRBD1. The sample in question was PBMCs, obtained less than 370 days after allogeneic stem cell transplant with posttransplant cyclophosphamide. The receptor was derived from a male patient between 45 and 60 years old who received an allogeneic stem cell transplant from a related donor and was CMV-positive. A subset of T cells may come from the graft donor. The CDR3 spells CASSEGTQGANYGYTF. CDR3 bases: TGTGCCAGCAGCGAGGGGACACAGGGGGCGAACTATGGCTACACCTTC. Looking up the rest from reference TRBV9 and TRBJ1-2 gives the full variable domain: DSGVTQTPKHLITATGQRVTLRCSPRSGDLSVYWYQQSLDQGLQFLIQYYNGEERAKGNILERFSAQQFPDLHSELNLSSLELGDSALYFCASSEGTQGANYGYTFGSGTRLTVV.